A selection of T cell receptor beta chains follows, all from one sample in a study of blood T cell repertoires in COVID-19. Repertoires were generated with immunoSEQ multiplex PCR, while TCRdb's copy carries only in-frame clones and drops some. Of 100,000 to 130,000 clones in the sample, more than 80% were seen once. The specimen was peripheral blood. These receptors were collected from a man aged 40-50 years with active or convalescent COVID-19. CDR3s include the opening cysteine and the closing phenylalanine or tryptophan. D genes are given only for firm matches. Size is omitted from some rows. Given values are once, few, many or a class for expanded clones.

j_call cdr3_length clone_size v_call d_call cdr3_aa cdr3_nt
TRBJ1-2 14 few TRBV25-1 - CASSERGQGYGYTF TGTGCCAGCAGTGAGCGGGGGCAGGGCTATGGCTACACCTTC
TRBJ2-1 14 once TRBV9 - CASSVDLALNEQFF TGTGCCAGCAGCGTAGACCTAGCCCTAAATGAGCAGTTCTTC
TRBJ2-7 17 once TRBV28 TRBD2 CASSSPGLHSNHYEQYF TGTGCCAGCAGTTCGCCGGGACTACACTCCAACCACTACGAGCAGTACTTC
TRBJ1-2 15 few TRBV28 TRBD1 CASSFSLGQMYGYTF TGTGCCAGCAGTTTTTCCCTGGGACAGATGTATGGCTACACCTTC
TRBJ2-4 15 - TRBV7-2 - CASSQSELAKNIQYF TGTGCCAGCAGCCAGAGCGAGCTAGCCAAAAACATTCAGTACTTC
TRBJ1-1 17 few TRBV28 TRBD1 CASSSSGQGNVNTEAFF TGTGCCAGCAGTTCCTCGGGACAGGGAAATGTTAACACTGAAGCTTTCTTT
TRBJ1-6 13 - TRBV6-5 TRBD1 CASRQGSNSPLHF TGTGCCTCCCGACAGGGAAGCAATTCACCCCTCCACTTT
TRBJ2-4 17 once TRBV7-2 - CASSLGGAGLAKNIQYF TGTGCCAGCAGCTTAGGGGGCGCAGGTCTAGCCAAAAACATTCAGTACTTC
TRBJ2-1 14 - TRBV18 TRBD2 CASSQLADYNEQFF TGTGCCAGCTCACAGCTAGCGGACTACAATGAGCAGTTCTTC
TRBJ2-5 16 - TRBV19 - CASSIGSHLLQETQYF TGTGCCAGTAGTATAGGTTCACACCTCCTCCAAGAGACCCAGTACTTC
TRBJ2-7 14 once TRBV3-1/TRBV3-2 - CASSLLEGGYEQYF TGTGCCAGCAGCCTTTTGGAGGGAGGCTACGAGCAGTACTTC
TRBJ1-5 13 - TRBV12-3/TRBV12-4 - CASSMRNNQPQHF TGTGCCAGCAGTATGAGGAACAATCAGCCCCAGCATTTT
TRBJ1-2 14 - TRBV10-3 TRBD1 CAIRETGGAYGYTF TGTGCCATCAGGGAGACAGGGGGGGCTTATGGCTACACCTTC
TRBJ2-2 14 - TRBV7-9 TRBD1 CASSRTGSTGELFF TGTGCCAGCAGCCGGACAGGGAGCACCGGGGAGCTGTTTTTT
TRBJ1-5 16 - TRBV19 - CASSIGVGGSNQPQHF TGTGCCAGTAGTATAGGGGTGGGGGGTAGCAATCAGCCCCAGCATTTT
TRBJ2-1 15 - TRBV28 TRBD2 CATLFLGGTRYEQFF TGTGCCACCCTCTTCTTGGGGGGGACTAGGTATGAGCAGTTCTTC
TRBJ2-3 15 - TRBV5-1 TRBD1 CASSWWDRIQDTQYF TGCGCCAGCAGCTGGTGGGACAGGATCCAAGATACGCAGTATTTT
TRBJ2-1 14 once TRBV9 - CASSVDSSYNEQFF TGTGCCAGCAGCGTAGATAGCTCCTACAATGAGCAGTTCTTC
TRBJ2-7 15 - TRBV7-2 - CASSREVSRSREQYF TGTGCCAGCAGCCGCGAAGTTAGTCGGTCTAGGGAGCAGTACTTC
TRBJ2-1 14 - TRBV11-2 - CASSLGGSYNEQFF TGTGCCAGCAGCTTAGGAGGCTCCTACAATGAGCAGTTCTTC
TRBJ2-7 14 many TRBV5-1 TRBD1 CASSLEQGAGEQYF TGCGCCAGCAGCTTGGAACAGGGGGCGGGAGAGCAGTACTTC
TRBJ2-1 14 - TRBV30 TRBD2 CAWKNSGKGNEQFF TGTGCCTGGAAAAACAGCGGGAAAGGAAATGAGCAGTTCTTC
TRBJ1-6 17 - TRBV2 TRBD1 CASRVGQGSFYNSPLHF TGTGCCAGCAGAGTGGGACAGGGGTCTTTCTATAATTCACCCCTCCACTTT
TRBJ2-2 17 - TRBV4-3 - CASSQDSGSANTGELFF TGCGCCAGCAGCCAAGATTCGGGTAGCGCTAACACCGGGGAGCTGTTTTTT
TRBJ2-5 14 - TRBV5-1 - CASSMMAGQETQYF TGCGCCAGCAGCATGATGGCGGGTCAAGAGACCCAGTACTTC
TRBJ1-6 14 few TRBV19 - CASSLQTVGSPLHF TGTGCCAGTAGCCTTCAGACAGTCGGGTCACCCCTCCACTTT
TRBJ1-2 13 - TRBV27 - CASRIGAGNGYTF TGTGCCAGCAGAATAGGGGCAGGGAACGGCTACACCTTC
TRBJ2-7 11 - TRBV7-2 - CASSSRGAQYF TGTGCCAGCAGCTCCCGAGGCGCGCAGTACTTC